This T cell receptor (beta chain) was obtained from a study of neurological immune-mediated disorders. Study-level findings and limits: While HTLV-1-associated myelopathy showed the greatest TCR clonal expansion, multiple sclerosis showed the least, falling below healthy controls. Sharing of CDR3 amino acid sequences among expanded clones across subjects was absent, suggesting private repertoires in all groups.

This clonotype showed up many times. The antigen is not known. The time point is: technical triplicate 2. CD4+ or CD8+ T cells, 950,000 to 1,000,000 per library, were used for sorted libraries. cDNA was made by 5'RACE with 10-nucleotide random UMIs. One entry per CDR3 protein, called by TCRdb with MiXCR from the 5' RACE reads. The table has more than 30,000 distinct CDR3 sequences, about an eighth seen once. Trimming removed 0 bases from V and 3 bases from J, with 15 bases in between. The CDR3 runs 16 residues. Germline CDR1 DFQATT, CDR2 SNEGSKA (reference sequence). The sequence came from a female donor with HTLV-1-associated myelopathy (HAM/TSP). What was sequenced was CD4+ T cells from blood. V usage is TRBV20-1 and J usage is TRBJ2-1, with D tentatively TRBD1 or TRBD2 (5 bases each). CDR3 in amino acids: CSARDGAGTIYNEQFF. CDR3 sequence (DNA): TGCAGTGCTAGAGATGGGGCGGGCACGATCTACAATGAGCAGTTCTTC.